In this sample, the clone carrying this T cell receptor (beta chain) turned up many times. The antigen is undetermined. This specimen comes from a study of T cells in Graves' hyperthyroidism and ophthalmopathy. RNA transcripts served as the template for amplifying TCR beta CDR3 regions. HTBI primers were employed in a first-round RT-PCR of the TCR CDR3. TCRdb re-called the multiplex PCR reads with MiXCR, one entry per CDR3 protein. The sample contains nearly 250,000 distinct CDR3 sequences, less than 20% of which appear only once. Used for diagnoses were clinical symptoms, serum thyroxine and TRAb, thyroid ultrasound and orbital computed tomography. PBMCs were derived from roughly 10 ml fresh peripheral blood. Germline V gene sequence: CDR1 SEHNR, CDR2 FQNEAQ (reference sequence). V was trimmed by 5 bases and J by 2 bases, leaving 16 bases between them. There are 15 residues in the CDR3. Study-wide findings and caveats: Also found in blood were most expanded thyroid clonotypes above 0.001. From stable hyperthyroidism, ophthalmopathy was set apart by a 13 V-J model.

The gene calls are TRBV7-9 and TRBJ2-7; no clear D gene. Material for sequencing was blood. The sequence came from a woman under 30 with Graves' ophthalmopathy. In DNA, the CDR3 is TGTGCCAGCAGCCATGCCCCGAGAGCCCCCTACGAGCAGTACTTC. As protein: CASSHAPRAPYEQYF.